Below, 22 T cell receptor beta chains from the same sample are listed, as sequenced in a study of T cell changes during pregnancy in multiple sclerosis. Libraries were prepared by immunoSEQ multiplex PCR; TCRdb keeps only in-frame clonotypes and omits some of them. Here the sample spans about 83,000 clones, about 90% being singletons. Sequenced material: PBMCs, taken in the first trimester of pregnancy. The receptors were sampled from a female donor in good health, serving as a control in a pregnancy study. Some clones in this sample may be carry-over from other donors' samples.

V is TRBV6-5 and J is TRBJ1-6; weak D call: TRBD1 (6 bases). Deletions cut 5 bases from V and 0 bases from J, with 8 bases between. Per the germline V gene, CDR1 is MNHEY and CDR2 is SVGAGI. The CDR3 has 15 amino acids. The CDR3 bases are TGTGCCAGCAGTACAGGGACCTCCTATAATTCACCCCTCCACTTT. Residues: CASSTGTSYNSPLHF.

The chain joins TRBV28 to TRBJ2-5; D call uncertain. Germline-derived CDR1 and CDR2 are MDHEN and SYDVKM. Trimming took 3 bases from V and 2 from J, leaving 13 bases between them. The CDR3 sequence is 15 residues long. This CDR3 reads CASSFSPRRQETQYF. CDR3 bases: TGTGCCAGCAGTTTTTCCCCTAGGAGACAAGAGACCCAGTACTTC.

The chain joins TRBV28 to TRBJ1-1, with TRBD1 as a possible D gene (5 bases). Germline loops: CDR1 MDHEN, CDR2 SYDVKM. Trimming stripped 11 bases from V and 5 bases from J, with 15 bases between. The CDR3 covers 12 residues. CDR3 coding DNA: TGTGCCGGCCTGGGGCGAAGGACTGAAGCTTTCTTT. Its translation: CAGLGRRTEAFF.

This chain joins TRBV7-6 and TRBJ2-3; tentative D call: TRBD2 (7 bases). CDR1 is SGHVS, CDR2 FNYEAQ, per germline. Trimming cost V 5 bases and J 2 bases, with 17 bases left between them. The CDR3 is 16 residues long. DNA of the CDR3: TGTGCCAGCAGCCTACGGGGGCGGGGGACCACAGATACGCAGTATTTT. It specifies CASSLRGRGTTDTQYF.

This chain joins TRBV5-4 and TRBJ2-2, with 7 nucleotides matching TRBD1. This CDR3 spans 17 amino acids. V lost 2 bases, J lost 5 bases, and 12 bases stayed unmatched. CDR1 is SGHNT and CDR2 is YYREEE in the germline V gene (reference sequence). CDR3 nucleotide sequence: TGTGCCAGCAGCTTAACCGAGGGGGCGTTGTGGACCGGGGAGCTGTTTTTT. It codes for CASSLTEGALWTGELFF. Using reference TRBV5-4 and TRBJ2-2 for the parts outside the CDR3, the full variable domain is ETGVTQSPTHLIKTRGQQVTLRCSSQSGHNTVSWYQQALGQGPQFIFQYYREEENGRGNFPPRFSGLQFPNYSSELNVNALELDDSALYLCASSLTEGALWTGELFFGEGSRLTVL.

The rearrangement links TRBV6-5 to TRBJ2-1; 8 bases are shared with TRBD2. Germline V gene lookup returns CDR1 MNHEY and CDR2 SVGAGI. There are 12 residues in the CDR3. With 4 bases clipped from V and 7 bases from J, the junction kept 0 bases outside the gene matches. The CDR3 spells CASSSGGNEQFF. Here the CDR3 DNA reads TGTGCCAGCAGTTCGGGGGGGAATGAGCAGTTCTTC.

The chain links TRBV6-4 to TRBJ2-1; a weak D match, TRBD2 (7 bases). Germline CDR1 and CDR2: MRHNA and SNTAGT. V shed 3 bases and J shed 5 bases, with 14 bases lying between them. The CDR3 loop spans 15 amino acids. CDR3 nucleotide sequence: TGTGCCAGCAGTGAACTTAGGGGGGGGGACAATGAGCAGTTCTTC. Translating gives CASSELRGGDNEQFF.

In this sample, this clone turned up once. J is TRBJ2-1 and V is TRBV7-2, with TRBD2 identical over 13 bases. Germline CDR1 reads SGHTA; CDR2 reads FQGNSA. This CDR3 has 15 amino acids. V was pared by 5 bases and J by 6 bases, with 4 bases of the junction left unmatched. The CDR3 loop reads CASSRGTSGINEQFF. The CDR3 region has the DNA TGTGCCAGCAGCCGCGGGACTAGCGGGATCAATGAGCAGTTCTTC.

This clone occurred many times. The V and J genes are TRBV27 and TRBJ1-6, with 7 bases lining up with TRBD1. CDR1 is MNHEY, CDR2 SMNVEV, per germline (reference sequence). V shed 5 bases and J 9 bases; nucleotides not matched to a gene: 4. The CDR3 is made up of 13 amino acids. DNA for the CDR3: TGTGCCAGCAGTAAAGACAGGGTTTCACCCCTCCACTTT. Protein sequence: CASSKDRVSPLHF.

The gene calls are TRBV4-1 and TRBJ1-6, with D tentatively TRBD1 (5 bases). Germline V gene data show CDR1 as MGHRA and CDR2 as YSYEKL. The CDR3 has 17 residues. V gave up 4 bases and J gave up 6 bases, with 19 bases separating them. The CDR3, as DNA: TGCGCCAGCAGCCGGACGGGACTTCCCGCGGTTAATTCACCCCTCCACTTT. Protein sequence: CASSRTGLPAVNSPLHF.

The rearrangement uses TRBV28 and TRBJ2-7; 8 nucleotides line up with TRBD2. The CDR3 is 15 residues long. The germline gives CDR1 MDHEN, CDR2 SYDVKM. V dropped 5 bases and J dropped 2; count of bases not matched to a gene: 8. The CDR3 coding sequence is TGTGCCAGCAGTAAGACTGGCGGGGGGACCTACGAGCAGTACTTC. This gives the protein CASSKTGGGTYEQYF. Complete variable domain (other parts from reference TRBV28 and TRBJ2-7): DVKVTQSSRYLVKRTGEKVFLECVQDMDHENMFWYRQDPGLGLRLIYFSYDVKMKEKGDIPEGYSVSREKKERFSLILESASTNQTSMYLCASSKTGGGTYEQYFGPGTRLTVT.

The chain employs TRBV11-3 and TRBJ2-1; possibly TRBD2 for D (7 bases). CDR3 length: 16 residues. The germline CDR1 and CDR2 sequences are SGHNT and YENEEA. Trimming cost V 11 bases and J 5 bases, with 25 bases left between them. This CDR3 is CARGEGESNVNNEQFF. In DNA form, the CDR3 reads TGTGCCCGCGGGGAGGGGGAGTCCAACGTTAACAATGAGCAGTTCTTC.

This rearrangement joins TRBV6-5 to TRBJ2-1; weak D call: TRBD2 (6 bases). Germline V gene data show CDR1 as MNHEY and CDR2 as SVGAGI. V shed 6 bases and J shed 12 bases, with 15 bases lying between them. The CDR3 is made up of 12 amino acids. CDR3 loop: CASRSHWGVQFF. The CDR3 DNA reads TGTGCCAGCAGAAGCCACTGGGGGGTGCAGTTCTTC.

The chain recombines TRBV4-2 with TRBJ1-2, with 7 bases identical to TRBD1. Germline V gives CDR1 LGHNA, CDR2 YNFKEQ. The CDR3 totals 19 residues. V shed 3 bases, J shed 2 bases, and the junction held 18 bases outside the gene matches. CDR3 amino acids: CASSQLPVRDSDANYGYTF. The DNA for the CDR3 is TGTGCCAGCAGCCAGCTCCCAGTCCGGGACAGCGACGCCAACTATGGCTACACCTTC.

The CDR3 nucleotides are TGCGCCAGCAGCCGGACTAGCGGGAGGACCTCCTACGAGCAGTACTTC. Translation: CASSRTSGRTSYEQYF. The chain joins TRBV5-1 to TRBJ2-7; 14 nucleotides agree with TRBD2. The CDR3 is made up of 16 amino acids. The germline V gene has CDR1 SGHRS and CDR2 YFSETQ. The trim removed 4 bases at V and 0 bases at J, leaving 3 bases unmatched.

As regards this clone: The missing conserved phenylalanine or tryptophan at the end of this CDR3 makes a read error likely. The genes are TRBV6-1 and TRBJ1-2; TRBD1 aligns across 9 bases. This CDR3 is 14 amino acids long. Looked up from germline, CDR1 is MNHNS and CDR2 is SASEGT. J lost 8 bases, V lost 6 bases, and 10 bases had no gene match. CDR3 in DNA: TGTGCCAGCAGCCCTCAGGGACAGGGTCTAGGCTACACCTCC. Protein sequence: CASSPQGQGLGYTS.

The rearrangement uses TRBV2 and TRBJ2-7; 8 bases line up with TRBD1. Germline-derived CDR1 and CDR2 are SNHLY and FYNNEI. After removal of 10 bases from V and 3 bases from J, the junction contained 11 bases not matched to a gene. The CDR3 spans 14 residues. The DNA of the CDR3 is TGTGCCAACCAAGACAGGGGTCGCTACTACGAGCAGTACTTC. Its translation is CANQDRGRYYEQYF.

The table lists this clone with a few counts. CDR3 nucleotide sequence: TGTGCCAGCAGCTTGGGCAGGGGGACGATGAACACTGAAGCTTTCTTT. Amino acids: CASSLGRGTMNTEAFF. The V and J genes are TRBV5-4 and TRBJ1-1; 7 bases align to TRBD1. Germline CDR1 reads SGHNT; CDR2 reads YYREEE (reference sequence). V dropped 0 bases and J dropped 0; count of bases not matched to a gene: 5. This CDR3 has 16 amino acids.

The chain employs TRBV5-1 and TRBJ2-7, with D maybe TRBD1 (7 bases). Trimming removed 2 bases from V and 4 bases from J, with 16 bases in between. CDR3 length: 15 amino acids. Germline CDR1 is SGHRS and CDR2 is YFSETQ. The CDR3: CASSLRTGGGYEQYF. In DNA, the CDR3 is TGCGCCAGCAGCTTACGGACAGGAGGAGGGTACGAGCAGTACTTC.

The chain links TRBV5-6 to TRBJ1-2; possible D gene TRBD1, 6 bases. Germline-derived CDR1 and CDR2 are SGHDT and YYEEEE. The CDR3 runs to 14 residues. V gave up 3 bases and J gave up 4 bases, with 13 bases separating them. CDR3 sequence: CASSSPGTLYGYTF. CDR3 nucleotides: TGTGCCAGCAGCTCTCCCGGGACACTCTATGGCTACACCTTC.

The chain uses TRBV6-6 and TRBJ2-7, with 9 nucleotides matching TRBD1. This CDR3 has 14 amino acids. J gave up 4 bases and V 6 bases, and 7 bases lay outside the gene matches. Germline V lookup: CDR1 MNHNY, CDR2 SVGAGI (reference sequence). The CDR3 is CASRITGGRYEQYF. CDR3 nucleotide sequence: TGTGCCAGCAGAATCACAGGGGGCAGGTACGAGCAGTACTTC.

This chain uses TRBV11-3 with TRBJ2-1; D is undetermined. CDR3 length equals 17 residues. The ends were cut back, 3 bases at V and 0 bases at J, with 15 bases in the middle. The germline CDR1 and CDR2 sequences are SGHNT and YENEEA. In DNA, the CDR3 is TGTGCCAGCAGCTTTCCCCACCGGCGGAGCTCCTACAATGAGCAGTTCTTC. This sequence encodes CASSFPHRRSSYNEQFF.